Listed here are 13 T cell receptor beta chains from one sample, sequenced in a study of shared clonotypes between healthy human individuals. Clones were read by immunoSEQ multiplex PCR, and TCRdb kept only the in-frame ones, dropping some. The sample lists approximately 940,000 clones; approximately 76% were seen once. The specimen sequenced was memory CD4+ T cells sorted from blood. Subset described: CD45RA-negative fraction. The receptors here all came from a man younger than 35 in good health.

This rearrangement joins TRBV5-1 to TRBJ2-4; D unclear. The germline gives CDR1 SGHRS, CDR2 YFSETQ. V gave up 0 bases and J gave up 5 bases, with 12 bases separating them. The CDR3 extends over 15 amino acids. CDR3 coding DNA: TGCGCCAGCAGCTTGGTTGCCGACGAGCAAAACATTCAGTACTTC. Its translation is CASSLVADEQNIQYF.

This sequence joins TRBV28 and TRBJ2-7, with TRBD2 matching 10 bases. The germline V gene encodes CDR1 MDHEN and CDR2 SYDVKM. The V segment lost 2 bases and the J segment 4 bases; nucleotides outside the gene matches: 5. The CDR3 runs 15 residues. The CDR3 DNA sequence: TGTGCCAGCAGTTTACAAGCGGGGGGGCAGTACGAGCAGTACTTC. Translated: CASSLQAGGQYEQYF.

This clone turned up a few times. The rearrangement uses TRBV7-9 and TRBJ2-7; 9 bases agree with TRBD1. With V trimmed by 5 bases and J by 2 bases, 10 bases remained unmatched. Germline values: CDR1 SEHNR, CDR2 FQNEAQ (reference sequence). The length of the CDR3 is 16 residues. This CDR3 reads CASSPYRGTGTYEQYF. CDR3 sequence (DNA): TGTGCCAGCAGCCCCTACCGCGGGACAGGGACCTACGAGCAGTACTTC.

The chain recombines TRBV11-2 with TRBJ2-3; TRBD1 matches 9 bases. Germline CDR1 and CDR2: SGHAT and FQNNGV. The J segment lost 2 bases and the V segment lost 8 bases, leaving 5 bases of the junction unmatched. This CDR3 is built from 14 residues. The CDR3 sequence: CASRTGVATDTQYF. As DNA, the CDR3 is TGTGCCAGCCGGACAGGGGTCGCCACAGATACGCAGTATTTT.

This chain links TRBV10-3 with TRBJ2-3; 12 bases are shared with TRBD1. This CDR3 region has 16 residues. V gave up 4 bases and J gave up 3 bases; unmatched junction bases: 5. Per germline, CDR1 ENHRY and CDR2 SYGVKD. In nucleotides, the CDR3 is TGTGCCATCAGTGCCGGGACAGGGGGCTGGACAGATACGCAGTATTTT. This sequence encodes CAISAGTGGWTDTQYF.

V and J are TRBV29-1 and TRBJ2-5; 9 bases are shared with TRBD2. Trimming removed 5 bases from V and 3 bases from J; junction bases left unmatched: 7. There are 14 residues in the CDR3. Per the germline V gene, CDR1 is SQVTM and CDR2 is ANQGSEA. CDR3 sequence (DNA): TGCAGCGTTCGGCGAGCGGGAGGAGAAGAGACCCAGTACTTC. Amino acids: CSVRRAGGEETQYF.

The gene calls are TRBV4-2 and TRBJ1-2, with a weak D call TRBD1 (6 bases). CDR1 is LGHNA and CDR2 is YNFKEQ in the germline V gene. This CDR3 spans 15 amino acids. V shed 3 bases and J shed 8 bases, with 19 bases lying between them. The CDR3 is CASSQETGWGGGYTF. The CDR3 region has the DNA TGTGCCAGCAGCCAGGAAACAGGGTGGGGAGGCGGCTACACCTTC.

This clone was observed a few times. This chain links TRBV10-2 with TRBJ1-1, with TRBD1 identical over 7 bases. The CDR3 runs 13 residues. Per the germline V gene, CDR1 is WSHSY and CDR2 is SAAADI. V was clipped by 6 bases and J by 3 bases; unmatched bases: 4. CDR3 DNA sequence: TGCGCCAGCAGCCAGGACAGGTACACTGAAGCTTTCTTT. Its protein product is CASSQDRYTEAFF.

This chain joins TRBV5-1 and TRBJ2-5, with D maybe TRBD2 (6 bases). In germline, CDR1 is SGHRS, CDR2 YFSETQ. The germline V and J ends were trimmed by 5 bases and 5 bases, with 13 bases remaining between them. The CDR3 is made up of 13 amino acids. In DNA form, the CDR3 reads TGCGCCAGCAGACTAGCAGCGGGCGAGACCCAGTACTTC. Protein product: CASRLAAGETQYF.

The J gene is TRBJ1-2, the V gene TRBV14; TRBD1 might be the D (6 bases). Germline V lookup: CDR1 SGHDN, CDR2 FVKESK. The CDR3 length is 14 residues. Deletions cut 2 bases from V and 4 bases from J, with 11 bases between. This CDR3 is CASSQLDSSYGYTF. The DNA of the CDR3 is TGTGCCAGCAGCCAATTGGACAGCTCCTATGGCTACACCTTC. Combining the CDR3 with reference TRBV14 and TRBJ1-2 gives the whole variable domain EAGVTQFPSHSVIEKGQTVTLRCDPISGHDNLYWYRRVMGKEIKFLLHFVKESKQDESGMPNNRFLAERTGGTYSTLKVQPAELEDSGVYFCASSQLDSSYGYTFGSGTRLTVV.

This clone was seen a single time. This sequence joins TRBV7-2 and TRBJ1-2; D possibly corresponds to TRBD1 (6 bases). In germline, CDR1 is SGHTA, CDR2 FQGNSA. CDR3 length equals 15 residues. V gave up 1 base and J gave up 0 bases, with 9 bases separating them. In DNA form, the CDR3 reads TGTGCCAGCAGCTTAGGGGGGGCGGCTAACTATGGCTACACCTTC. It is translated as CASSLGGAANYGYTF.

V is TRBV29-1 and J is TRBJ1-1; D is undetermined. Germline CDR1 and CDR2: SQVTM and ANQGSEA. The ends were cut back, 7 bases at V and 4 bases at J, with 16 bases in the middle. This CDR3 contains 13 residues. This CDR3 is CSASAGSFTEAFF. The CDR3 bases are TGCAGCGCGTCGGCAGGTTCTTTCACTGAAGCTTTCTTT.

V gene TRBV7-9 combines with J gene TRBJ2-4, with a possible D match to TRBD1 (7 bases). The CDR3 has 11 amino acids. V shed 4 bases and J shed 13 bases, with 11 bases lying between them. Per germline, CDR1 SEHNR and CDR2 FQNEAQ (reference sequence). CDR3 in DNA: TGTGCCAGCAGCTCAGGGGGAGGCCAGTACTTC. This gives the protein CASSSGGGQYF. The whole variable domain, remainder taken from reference TRBV7-9 and TRBJ2-4, is DTGVSQNPRHKITKRGQNVTFRCDPISEHNRLYWYRQTLGQGPEFLTYFQNEAQLEKSRLLSDRFSAERPKGSFSTLEIQRTEQGDSAMYLCASSSGGGQYFGAGTRLSVL.